A selection of T cell receptor beta chains follows, all from one sample in a study of cytomegalovirus exposure and HLA in healthy donors. The repertoire was sequenced with immunoSEQ multiplex PCR; TCRdb's copy has only in-frame clones and lacks some. The sample includes approximately 160,000 clones, 65% to 70% of them seen just once. Specimen: PBMCs. All receptors come from a woman younger than 35 in good health and CMV-seropositive. Each CDR3 is given with its conserved first and last residue. A D gene is named only where the DNA matches it firmly. Clone sizes are given selectively: once, few, many, or a class where the clone is expanded.

cdr3_nt: TGCGCCAGCAGCTTGGGACAGGGGATTGAAAAACTGTTTTTT; cdr3_aa: CASSLGQGIEKLFF; j_call: TRBJ1-4; d_call: TRBD1; v_call: TRBV5-1; clone_size: few
cdr3_nt: TGTGCCAGCAGAACAGTGAACACTGAAGCTTTCTTT; cdr3_aa: CASRTVNTEAFF; j_call: TRBJ1-1; d_call: .; v_call: TRBV27; clone_size: .
cdr3_nt: TGTGCCAGCAGCTTAGCCCAAAACACTGAAGCTTTCTTT; cdr3_aa: CASSLAQNTEAFF; j_call: TRBJ1-1; d_call: .; v_call: TRBV11-2; clone_size: .
cdr3_nt: TGCGCCAGCAGGGAGGGGGCCTCTTACGAGCAGTACTTC; cdr3_aa: CASREGASYEQYF; j_call: TRBJ2-7; d_call: .; v_call: TRBV5-1; clone_size: .
cdr3_nt: TGTGCCAGCAGAAGGCTGGAAGCGGGGGGTCCAGATACGCAGTATTTT; cdr3_aa: CASRRLEAGGPDTQYF; j_call: TRBJ2-3; d_call: TRBD2; v_call: TRBV2; clone_size: .
cdr3_nt: TGTGCCAGCAGCCATCATCTAGCGGGAGTTGATGAGCAGTTCTTC; cdr3_aa: CASSHHLAGVDEQFF; j_call: TRBJ2-1; d_call: TRBD2; v_call: TRBV7-9; clone_size: .
cdr3_nt: TGTGCCAGCAGTGCCGGGACTAGTTCTTTGACGGAGACCCAGTACTTC; cdr3_aa: CASSAGTSSLTETQYF; j_call: TRBJ2-5; d_call: TRBD2; v_call: TRBV6-1; clone_size: .
cdr3_nt: TGTGCCAGCAGGCTGGCAGGGGTTAGTGAGCAGTACTTC; cdr3_aa: CASRLAGVSEQYF; j_call: TRBJ2-7; d_call: .; v_call: TRBV7-8; clone_size: .
cdr3_nt: TGCGCCAGCAGCTTGGGGCAGGGGACGGATAATTCACCCCTCCACTTT; cdr3_aa: CASSLGQGTDNSPLHF; j_call: TRBJ1-6; d_call: .; v_call: TRBV5-1; clone_size: .
cdr3_nt: TGTGCCAGCAGTCATTATTCTAGGGGGCGCGCGGATCAGCCCCAGCATTTT; cdr3_aa: CASSHYSRGRADQPQHF; j_call: TRBJ1-5; d_call: TRBD1; v_call: TRBV27; clone_size: .
cdr3_nt: TGTGCCATCCGAAGCCGAGCTAGCACAGATACGCAGTATTTT; cdr3_aa: CAIRSRASTDTQYF; j_call: TRBJ2-3; d_call: .; v_call: TRBV10-3; clone_size: .
cdr3_nt: TGTGCCAGTAGTATAGGCGGGGGAGGGACCCAGTACTTC; cdr3_aa: CASSIGGGGTQYF; j_call: TRBJ2-5; d_call: TRBD2; v_call: TRBV19; clone_size: .
cdr3_nt: TGCGCCAGCAGCTTGCGTGGTCGGGACAGGGGCCGCGTAGTTACGCAGTATTTT; cdr3_aa: CASSLRGRDRGRVVTQYF; j_call: TRBJ2-3; d_call: TRBD1; v_call: TRBV5-1; clone_size: .
cdr3_nt: TGTGCCAGCAGCCAAGAATCGGGGACAGGGGCCTACGAGCAGTACTTC; cdr3_aa: CASSQESGTGAYEQYF; j_call: TRBJ2-7; d_call: TRBD1; v_call: TRBV4-2; clone_size: .
cdr3_nt: TGTGCCAGCAGCGTAGGGGGGGGCGTCTCCTACGAGCAGTACTTC; cdr3_aa: CASSVGGGVSYEQYF; j_call: TRBJ2-7; d_call: .; v_call: TRBV9; clone_size: .
cdr3_nt: TGTGCCAGCGACAGGGGGAACACTGAAGCTTTCTTT; cdr3_aa: CASDRGNTEAFF; j_call: TRBJ1-1; d_call: TRBD1; v_call: TRBV28; clone_size: .
cdr3_nt: TGTGCCAGCAGCCCTACAGAAGATGAGCAGTTCTTC; cdr3_aa: CASSPTEDEQFF; j_call: TRBJ2-1; d_call: .; v_call: TRBV13; clone_size: .
cdr3_nt: TGTGCCAGCAGCTTAGCGACAGGGAGCACCGGGGAGCTGTTTTTT; cdr3_aa: CASSLATGSTGELFF; j_call: TRBJ2-2; d_call: TRBD1; v_call: TRBV7-3; clone_size: .
cdr3_nt: TGTGCCAGCAGTCCCGGGACTAGCCAAACCGGGGAGCTGTTTTTT; cdr3_aa: CASSPGTSQTGELFF; j_call: TRBJ2-2; d_call: TRBD2; v_call: TRBV7-3; clone_size: .
cdr3_nt: TGTGCCAGCAGCCAGGACTCGATCACAGATACGCAGTATTTT; cdr3_aa: CASSQDSITDTQYF; j_call: TRBJ2-3; d_call: .; v_call: TRBV6-4; clone_size: .
cdr3_nt: TGTGCCAGCAGCGTAGCCAGGACAGGAAAAGAGGGGGAGCTGTTTTTT; cdr3_aa: CASSVARTGKEGELFF; j_call: TRBJ2-2; d_call: TRBD1; v_call: TRBV9; clone_size: .
cdr3_nt: TGTGCCAGCAGCTTTGAGGGTGCTAACTATGGCTACACCTTC; cdr3_aa: CASSFEGANYGYTF; j_call: TRBJ1-2; d_call: .; v_call: TRBV7-9; clone_size: few
cdr3_nt: TGTGCCACCAGCGCTCGGATGGGAGGGACCGGGGAGCTGTTTTTT; cdr3_aa: CATSARMGGTGELFF; j_call: TRBJ2-2; d_call: TRBD2; v_call: TRBV15; clone_size: .
cdr3_nt: TGTGCCAGCAGCTCCGGTGGCGAGCAGTACTTC; cdr3_aa: CASSSGGEQYF; j_call: TRBJ2-7; d_call: .; v_call: TRBV7-9; clone_size: .
cdr3_nt: TGTGCCAGCAGCTTCCTAGGCAGGGGTAATTCACCCCTCCACTTT; cdr3_aa: CASSFLGRGNSPLHF; j_call: TRBJ1-6; d_call: .; v_call: TRBV5-6; clone_size: .
cdr3_nt: TGTGCCAGCAGCACCCGACAGGGCTATGGCTACACCTTC; cdr3_aa: CASSTRQGYGYTF; j_call: TRBJ1-2; d_call: TRBD1; v_call: TRBV9; clone_size: once
cdr3_nt: TGTGCCAGTAGTCAGACTAGCGGGACCTACGAGCAGTACTTC; cdr3_aa: CASSQTSGTYEQYF; j_call: TRBJ2-7; d_call: TRBD2; v_call: TRBV19; clone_size: .
cdr3_nt: TGCGCCAGCAGCGTACTAAGCGGGAGGGCCGGTAATGAGCAGTTCTTC; cdr3_aa: CASSVLSGRAGNEQFF; j_call: TRBJ2-1; d_call: TRBD2; v_call: TRBV5-1; clone_size: .
cdr3_nt: TGCGCCAGCAGCTTGGCCGCCGACAGGGATTACCACGGCTACACCTTC; cdr3_aa: CASSLAADRDYHGYTF; j_call: TRBJ1-2; d_call: TRBD1; v_call: TRBV5-1; clone_size: few
cdr3_nt: TGTGCCAGCAGTATAGCGTCGACCGGGGAGCTGTTTTTT; cdr3_aa: CASSIASTGELFF; j_call: TRBJ2-2; d_call: .; v_call: TRBV7-9; clone_size: .
cdr3_nt: TGTGCCAGCAGTTACTGGACAGGGGATTTCCATGAGCAGTTCTTC; cdr3_aa: CASSYWTGDFHEQFF; j_call: TRBJ2-1; d_call: TRBD1; v_call: TRBV27; clone_size: few
cdr3_nt: TGCGCCAGCGCCAGGGTTTCTGGAAACACCATATATTTT; cdr3_aa: CASARVSGNTIYF; j_call: TRBJ1-3; d_call: .; v_call: TRBV5-1; clone_size: .
cdr3_nt: TGTGCCTGGACAAGGGGGACAGGGGCCTTCTACGAGCAGTACTTC; cdr3_aa: CAWTRGTGAFYEQYF; j_call: TRBJ2-7; d_call: TRBD1; v_call: TRBV30; clone_size: .
cdr3_nt: TGTGCCAGCAGTGAAGCGGGGGCCAGACCTGGGGCCAACGTCCTGACTTTC; cdr3_aa: CASSEAGARPGANVLTF; j_call: TRBJ2-6; d_call: .; v_call: TRBV6-1; clone_size: once
cdr3_nt: TGCGCCAGCAGCCCTCCTAGCGACTGGTCCTACGAGCAGTACTTC; cdr3_aa: CASSPPSDWSYEQYF; j_call: TRBJ2-7; d_call: .; v_call: TRBV5-1; clone_size: .
cdr3_nt: TGCGCCAGCAGTCGGCGGGATTGGACTGAAGCTTTCTTT; cdr3_aa: CASSRRDWTEAFF; j_call: TRBJ1-1; d_call: .; v_call: TRBV23-1; clone_size: few
cdr3_nt: TGTGCCAGTAGTATCCAGGGGAATCGTGGCTTCGACGAGCAGTACTTC; cdr3_aa: CASSIQGNRGFDEQYF; j_call: TRBJ2-7; d_call: .; v_call: TRBV19; clone_size: .
cdr3_nt: TGTGCCAGCAGAACGGGACTCAAGGGCAATGAGCAGTTCTTC; cdr3_aa: CASRTGLKGNEQFF; j_call: TRBJ2-1; d_call: .; v_call: TRBV7-9; clone_size: .
cdr3_nt: TGTGCCAGCAGTTTATTGTCGGAGGGCCTAATGAACACTGAAGCTTTCTTT; cdr3_aa: CASSLLSEGLMNTEAFF; j_call: TRBJ1-1; d_call: .; v_call: TRBV27; clone_size: .
cdr3_nt: TGTGCCAGCAGCTTTTCGGGCGACAGGGTTCAGGAGCAGTACTTC; cdr3_aa: CASSFSGDRVQEQYF; j_call: TRBJ2-5; d_call: TRBD1; v_call: TRBV7-8; clone_size: .
cdr3_nt: TGTGCCAGCTCACCCGCCTTACAGGGGGCTTTCGGAAACACCATATATTTT; cdr3_aa: CASSPALQGAFGNTIYF; j_call: TRBJ1-3; d_call: TRBD1; v_call: TRBV18; clone_size: .
cdr3_nt: TGTGCCAGCAGCTTAGAAGACTTCTACGAGCAGTACTTC; cdr3_aa: CASSLEDFYEQYF; j_call: TRBJ2-7; d_call: .; v_call: TRBV5-6; clone_size: .
cdr3_nt: TGCGCCAGCAGCTTTGGTAGCGGGGACGGGATGAAGACCCAGTACTTC; cdr3_aa: CASSFGSGDGMKTQYF; j_call: TRBJ2-5; d_call: TRBD2; v_call: TRBV5-1; clone_size: .